The T cell receptor beta chain described here comes from a study of cytomegalovirus exposure and HLA in healthy donors (dated by TCRdb to about 2017). General notes on the study: According to a later analysis, the 120 or so validation repertoires were produced on the same platform as the 600 to 850 repertoires of the first cohort. The study aimed to test whether cataloging public T cell receptors could reveal signatures of past pathogen exposure. In addition to the first cohort of approximately 650 subjects, a separate validation cohort of around 110 different subjects was used. To predict cytomegalovirus infection status, the study combined high-throughput TCR immunosequencing, statistical association of individual TCRs with disease status, and machine learning.

The trim is 6 bases for V and 0 bases for J, with a gap of 12 bases between the germline ends. CDR1 is given as SQVTM and CDR2 as ANQGSEA, both from the germline V gene. The CDR3 measures 13 amino acids from cysteine to phenylalanine. CDR3 DNA only is kept here, 39 bases in frame from base 1. Library preparation was by the immunoSEQ multiplex PCR assay. The original methods were these. To diagnose cytomegalovirus status from the catalog of TCR beta chain sequences, a statistical classification framework was built. In its TCRdb copy, this immuneACCESS table keeps in-frame sequences only and misses some clones. Where compared with another copy, unresolved V genes explain less than half of these, and the others have no known cause. The DNA was the basis for D and trimming; V, J and clone size are from that table. Counted in this sample were some 68,000 clones; around 97% of them appeared once. Clones ranked in the top ten supply around 2.2% of the sample.

Broader findings and caveats from the paper: The authors suggested that the approach could potentially be generalized to other disease states and immunological phenotypes. A total of 150 to 200 TCR beta chains were listed by the study as associated with cytomegalovirus. The classifier was reported to diagnose cytomegalovirus status with high specificity and sensitivity in both the original and validation cohorts. Most TCR sequences were observed very rarely across donors, whereas some public TCRs were present in many individuals. Three of the identified cytomegalovirus-associated TCR beta chains were confirmed in vitro to be specific for cytomegalovirus antigens. In a later analysis, TCRs clustered in the first cohort were found to also tend to co-occur in the 130 or so validation repertoires, with 94% of cluster scores above 0. A later analysis lacked HLA typing for the validation cohort, so it scored co-occurrence in that cohort across all 120 repertoires.

Separate from the approximately 690-subject first cohort, the validation cohort of 120 subjects was the group to which the donors belonged. Regarding this clone: This receptor's antigen is unknown. Nothing much larger sits one base from this clone, and base qualities are not available.

The sequence joins TRBV29-1 to TRBJ2-7, with the D gene not confidently named. The receptor was isolated from a young man in good health and CMV-seronegative. The sequenced sample was PBMCs. This receptor carries the CDR3 CSVELGFSYEQYF. The DNA reads as follows: TGCAGCGTGGAGCTCGGGTTCTCCTACGAGCAGTACTTC.